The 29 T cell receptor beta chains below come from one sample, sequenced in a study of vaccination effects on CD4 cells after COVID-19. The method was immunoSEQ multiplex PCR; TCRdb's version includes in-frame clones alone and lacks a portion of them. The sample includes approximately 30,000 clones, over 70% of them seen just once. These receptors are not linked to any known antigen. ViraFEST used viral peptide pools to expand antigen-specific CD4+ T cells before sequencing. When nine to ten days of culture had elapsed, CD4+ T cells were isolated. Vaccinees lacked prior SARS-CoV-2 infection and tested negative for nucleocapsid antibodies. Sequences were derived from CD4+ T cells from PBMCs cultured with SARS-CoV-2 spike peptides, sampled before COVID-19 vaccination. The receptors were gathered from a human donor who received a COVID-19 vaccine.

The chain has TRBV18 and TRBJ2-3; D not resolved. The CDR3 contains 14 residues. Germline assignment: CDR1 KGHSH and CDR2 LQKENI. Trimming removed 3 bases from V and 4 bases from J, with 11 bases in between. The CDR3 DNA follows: TGTGCCAGCTCACCGGACCTACCACCAGATACGCAGTATTTT. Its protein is CASSPDLPPDTQYF.

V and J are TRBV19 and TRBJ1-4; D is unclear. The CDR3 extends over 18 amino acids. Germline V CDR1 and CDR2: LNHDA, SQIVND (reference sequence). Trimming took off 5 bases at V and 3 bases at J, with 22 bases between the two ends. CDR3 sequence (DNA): TGTGCCAGTAGTTTCCCATCCTCGCCGACGGACCCTAATGAAAAACTGTTTTTT. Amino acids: CASSFPSSPTDPNEKLFF.

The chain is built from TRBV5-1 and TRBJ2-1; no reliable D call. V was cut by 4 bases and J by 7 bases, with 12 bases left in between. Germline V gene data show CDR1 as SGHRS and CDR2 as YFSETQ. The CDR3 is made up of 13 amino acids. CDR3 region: CASSVGPTNEQFF. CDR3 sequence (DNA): TGCGCCAGCAGCGTAGGGCCTACTAATGAGCAGTTCTTC.

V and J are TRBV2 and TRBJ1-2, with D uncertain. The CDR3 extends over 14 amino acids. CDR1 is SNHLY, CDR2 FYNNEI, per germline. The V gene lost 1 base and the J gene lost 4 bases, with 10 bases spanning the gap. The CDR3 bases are TGTGCCAGCAGTGAAGACGGCAGGCTCTATGGCTACACCTTC. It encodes CASSEDGRLYGYTF.

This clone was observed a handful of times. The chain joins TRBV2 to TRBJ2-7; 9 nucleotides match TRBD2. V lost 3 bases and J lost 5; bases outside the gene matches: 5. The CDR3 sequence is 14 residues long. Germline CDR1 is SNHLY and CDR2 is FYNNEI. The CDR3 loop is CASSDLSGSDEQYF. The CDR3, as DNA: TGTGCCAGCAGTGATCTTAGCGGGAGCGACGAGCAGTACTTC.

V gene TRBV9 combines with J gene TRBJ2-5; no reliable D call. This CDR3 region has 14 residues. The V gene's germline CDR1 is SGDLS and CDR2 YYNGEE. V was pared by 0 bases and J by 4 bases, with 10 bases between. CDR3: CASSVADGLETQYF. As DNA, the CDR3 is TGTGCCAGCAGCGTAGCGGACGGATTAGAGACCCAGTACTTC. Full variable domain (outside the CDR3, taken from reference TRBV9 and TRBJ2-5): DSGVTQTPKHLITATGQRVTLRCSPRSGDLSVYWYQQSLDQGLQFLIQYYNGEERAKGNILERFSAQQFPDLHSELNLSSLELGDSALYFCASSVADGLETQYFGPGTRLLVL.

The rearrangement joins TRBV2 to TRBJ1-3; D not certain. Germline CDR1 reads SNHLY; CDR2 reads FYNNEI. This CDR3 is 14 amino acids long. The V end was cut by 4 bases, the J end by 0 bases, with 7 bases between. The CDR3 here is CASSVEFSGNTIYF. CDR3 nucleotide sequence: TGTGCCAGCAGTGTCGAATTCTCTGGAAACACCATATATTTT.

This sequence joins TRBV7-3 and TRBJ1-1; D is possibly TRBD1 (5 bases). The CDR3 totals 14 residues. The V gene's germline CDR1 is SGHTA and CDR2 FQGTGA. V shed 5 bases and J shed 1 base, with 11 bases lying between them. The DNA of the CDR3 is TGTGCCAGCAGCCTCTTGGGGGGGAACACTGAAGCTTTCTTT. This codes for CASSLLGGNTEAFF.

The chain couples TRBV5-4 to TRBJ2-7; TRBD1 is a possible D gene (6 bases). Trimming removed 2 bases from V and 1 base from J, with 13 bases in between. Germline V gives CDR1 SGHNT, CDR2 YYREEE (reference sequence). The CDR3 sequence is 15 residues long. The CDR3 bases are TGTGCCAGCAGCTTACAGGGTAGAGGGTCCTACGAGCAGTACTTC. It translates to CASSLQGRGSYEQYF. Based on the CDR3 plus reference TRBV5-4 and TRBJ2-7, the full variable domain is ETGVTQSPTHLIKTRGQQVTLRCSSQSGHNTVSWYQQALGQGPQFIFQYYREEENGRGNFPPRFSGLQFPNYSSELNVNALELDDSALYLCASSLQGRGSYEQYFGPGTRLTVT.

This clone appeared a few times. CDR3 loop: CASSHSRSYEQYF. Here the CDR3 DNA reads TGCGCCAGCAGCCACTCGCGGTCCTACGAGCAGTACTTC. The chain uses TRBV4-1 and TRBJ2-7; no firm D call. Germline CDR1 MGHRA, CDR2 YSYEKL. The CDR3 consists of 13 residues. Trimming pared 3 bases from V and 1 base from J, leaving 7 bases between.

DNA of the CDR3: TGTGCCAGCAGCCGGGCCGGACAGGGACACAATGAGCAGTTCTTC. Encoded protein: CASSRAGQGHNEQFF. The chain has TRBV7-9 and TRBJ2-1; 8 bases match TRBD1. CDR1 and CDR2 from the germline V gene are SEHNR and FQNEAQ (reference sequence). CDR3 length: 15 amino acids. The ends lost 5 bases at V and 5 bases at J; junction bases unmatched: 8. The full variable domain, completed using reference TRBV7-9 and TRBJ2-1, is DTGVSQNPRHKITKRGQNVTFRCDPISEHNRLYWYRQTLGQGPEFLTYFQNEAQLEKSRLLSDRFSAERPKGSFSTLEIQRTEQGDSAMYLCASSRAGQGHNEQFFGPGTRLTVL.

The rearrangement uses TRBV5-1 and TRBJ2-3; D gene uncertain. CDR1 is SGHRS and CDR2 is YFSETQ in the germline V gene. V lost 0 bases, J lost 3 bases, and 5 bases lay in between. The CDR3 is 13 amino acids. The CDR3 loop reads CASSLGTTDTQYF. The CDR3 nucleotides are TGCGCCAGCAGCTTGGGGACGACAGATACGCAGTATTTT.

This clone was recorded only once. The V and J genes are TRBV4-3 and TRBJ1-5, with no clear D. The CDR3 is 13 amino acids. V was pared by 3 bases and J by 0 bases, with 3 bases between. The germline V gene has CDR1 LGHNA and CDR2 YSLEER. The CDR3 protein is CASSQNSNQPQHF. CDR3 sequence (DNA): TGCGCCAGCAGCCAGAATAGCAATCAGCCCCAGCATTTT.

The CDR3 loop reads CASARAQSSYNEQFF. In DNA, the CDR3 is TGTGCCAGCGCTAGGGCCCAAAGTTCCTACAATGAGCAGTTCTTC. The chain joins TRBV2 to TRBJ2-1, with no clear D. The germline V and J ends were trimmed by 8 bases and 1 base, with 15 bases remaining between them. Germline V gene data show CDR1 as SNHLY and CDR2 as FYNNEI. The CDR3 spans 15 residues. The whole variable domain, filled in from reference TRBV2 and TRBJ2-1, reads EPEVTQTPSHQVTQMGQEVILRCVPISNHLYFYWYRQILGQKVEFLVSFYNNEISEKSEIFDDQFSVERPDGSNFTLKIRSTKLEDSAMYFCASARAQSSYNEQFFGPGTRLTVL.

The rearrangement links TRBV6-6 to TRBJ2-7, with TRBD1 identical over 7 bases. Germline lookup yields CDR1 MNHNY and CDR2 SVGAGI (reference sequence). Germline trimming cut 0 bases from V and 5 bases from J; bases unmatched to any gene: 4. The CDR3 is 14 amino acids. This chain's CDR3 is CASSYSTGAHEQYF. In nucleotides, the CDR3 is TGTGCCAGCAGTTACTCCACAGGGGCTCACGAGCAGTACTTC.

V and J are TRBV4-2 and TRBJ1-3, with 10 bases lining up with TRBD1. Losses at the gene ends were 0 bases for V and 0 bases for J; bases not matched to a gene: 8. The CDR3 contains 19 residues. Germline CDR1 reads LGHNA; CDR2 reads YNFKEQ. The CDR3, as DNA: TGTGCCAGCAGCCAAGACGGACAGGGGGGTAGAAGCTCTGGAAACACCATATATTTT. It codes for CASSQDGQGGRSSGNTIYF.

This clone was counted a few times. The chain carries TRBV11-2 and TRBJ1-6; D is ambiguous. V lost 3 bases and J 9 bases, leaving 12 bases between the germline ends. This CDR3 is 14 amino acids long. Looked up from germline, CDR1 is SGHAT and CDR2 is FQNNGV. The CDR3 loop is CASSLEGFLSPLHF. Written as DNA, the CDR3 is TGTGCCAGCAGCTTGGAGGGTTTTCTTTCACCCCTCCACTTT.

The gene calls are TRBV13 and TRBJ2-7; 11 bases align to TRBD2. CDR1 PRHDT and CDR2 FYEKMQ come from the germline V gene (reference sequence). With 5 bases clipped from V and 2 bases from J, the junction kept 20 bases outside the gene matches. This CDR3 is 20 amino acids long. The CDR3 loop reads CASSHGEARVSGRAPYEQYF. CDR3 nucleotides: TGTGCCAGCAGCCACGGTGAAGCTCGGGTTAGCGGGAGGGCCCCCTACGAGCAGTACTTC.

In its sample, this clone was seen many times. CDR3 coding DNA: TGTGCCAGCAGCTTCAGCGGGGGCCCCTACAATGAGCAGTTCTTC. Translating gives CASSFSGGPYNEQFF. The chain joins TRBV11-3 to TRBJ2-1; 8 bases align to TRBD2. This CDR3 contains 15 residues. V lost 3 bases, J lost 2 bases, and 3 bases stayed unmatched. The germline CDR1 and CDR2 sequences are SGHNT and YENEEA.

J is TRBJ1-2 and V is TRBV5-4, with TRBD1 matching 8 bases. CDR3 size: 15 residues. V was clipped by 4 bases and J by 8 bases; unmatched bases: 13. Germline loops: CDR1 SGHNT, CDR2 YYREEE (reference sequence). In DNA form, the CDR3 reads TGTGCCAGCAGCCAGAATCCACAGGGGGGAGGAGGCTACACCTTC. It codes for CASSQNPQGGGGYTF. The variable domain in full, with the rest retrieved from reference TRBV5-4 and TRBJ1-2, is ETGVTQSPTHLIKTRGQQVTLRCSSQSGHNTVSWYQQALGQGPQFIFQYYREEENGRGNFPPRFSGLQFPNYSSELNVNALELDDSALYLCASSQNPQGGGGYTFGSGTRLTVV.

In nucleotides, the CDR3 is TGTGCCAGCAGTCTTACAGGGGGCGGCTATGGCTACACCTTC. Its protein product is CASSLTGGGYGYTF. This chain links TRBV2 with TRBJ1-2; 9 bases line up with TRBD1. The CDR3 sequence is 14 residues long. V lost 5 bases to trimming and J lost 4 bases; unmatched junction nucleotides: 5. Germline CDR1 reads SNHLY; CDR2 reads FYNNEI.

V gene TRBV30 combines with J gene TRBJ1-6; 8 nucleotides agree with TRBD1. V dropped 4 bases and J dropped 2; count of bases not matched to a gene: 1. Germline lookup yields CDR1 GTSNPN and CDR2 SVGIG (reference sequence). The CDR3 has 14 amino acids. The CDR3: CAWNRGAYNSPLHF. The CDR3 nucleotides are TGTGCCTGGAACAGGGGGGCCTATAATTCACCCCTCCACTTT.

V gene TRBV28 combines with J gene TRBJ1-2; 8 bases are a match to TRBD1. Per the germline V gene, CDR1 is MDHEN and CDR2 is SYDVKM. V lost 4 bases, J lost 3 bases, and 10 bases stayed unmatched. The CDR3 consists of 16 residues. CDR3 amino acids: CASSYQLWGQDYGYTF. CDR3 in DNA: TGTGCCAGCAGTTATCAATTGTGGGGACAGGACTATGGCTACACCTTC.

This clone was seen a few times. The chain's CDR3 is CASSEDKGGSIYGYTF. CDR3 nucleotides: TGTGCCAGCAGTGAAGACAAGGGGGGCTCGATCTATGGCTACACCTTC. The J gene is TRBJ1-2, the V gene TRBV2, with D possibly TRBD1 on 6 matching bases. The CDR3 covers 16 residues. Between the trimmed V and J ends, which lost 1 base and 4 bases, there was a span of 16 bases. CDR1 and CDR2 from the germline V gene are SNHLY and FYNNEI.

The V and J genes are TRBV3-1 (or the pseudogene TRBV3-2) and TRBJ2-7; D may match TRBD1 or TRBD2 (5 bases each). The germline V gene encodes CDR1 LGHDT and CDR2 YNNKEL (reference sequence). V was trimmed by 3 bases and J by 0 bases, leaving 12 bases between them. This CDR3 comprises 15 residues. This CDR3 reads CASSQGDSSSYEQYF. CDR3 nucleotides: TGTGCCAGCAGCCAGGGAGACAGTTCCTCCTACGAGCAGTACTTC.

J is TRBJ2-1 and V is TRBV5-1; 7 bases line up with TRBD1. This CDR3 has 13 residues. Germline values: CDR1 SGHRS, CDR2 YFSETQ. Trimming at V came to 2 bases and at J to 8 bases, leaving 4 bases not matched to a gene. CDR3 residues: CASSLQGRHEQFF. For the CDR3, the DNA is TGCGCCAGCAGCTTACAGGGGCGACATGAGCAGTTCTTC.

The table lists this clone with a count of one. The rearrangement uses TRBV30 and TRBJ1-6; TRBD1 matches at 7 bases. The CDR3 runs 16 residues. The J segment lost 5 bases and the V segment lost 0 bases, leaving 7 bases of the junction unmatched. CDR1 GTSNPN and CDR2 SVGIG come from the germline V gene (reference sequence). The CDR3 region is CAWSVLGTVDNSPLHF. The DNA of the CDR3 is TGTGCCTGGAGTGTACTTGGGACAGTTGATAATTCACCCCTCCACTTT.

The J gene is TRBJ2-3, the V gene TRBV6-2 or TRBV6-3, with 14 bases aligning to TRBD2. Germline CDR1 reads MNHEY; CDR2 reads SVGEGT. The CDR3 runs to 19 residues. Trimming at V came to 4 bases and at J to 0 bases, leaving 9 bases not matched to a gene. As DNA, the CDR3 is TGTGCCAGCAGTTCGGGACTAGCGGGGGCTAGACCAAGCACAGATACGCAGTATTTT. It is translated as CASSSGLAGARPSTDTQYF.

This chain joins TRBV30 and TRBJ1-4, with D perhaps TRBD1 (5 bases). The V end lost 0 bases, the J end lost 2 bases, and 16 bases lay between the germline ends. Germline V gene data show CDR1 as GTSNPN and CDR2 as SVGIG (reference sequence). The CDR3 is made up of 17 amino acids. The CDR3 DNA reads TGTGCCTGGAGTGTACGAGGCAGGGCGTGGACTAATGAAAAACTGTTTTTT. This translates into CAWSVRGRAWTNEKLFF.